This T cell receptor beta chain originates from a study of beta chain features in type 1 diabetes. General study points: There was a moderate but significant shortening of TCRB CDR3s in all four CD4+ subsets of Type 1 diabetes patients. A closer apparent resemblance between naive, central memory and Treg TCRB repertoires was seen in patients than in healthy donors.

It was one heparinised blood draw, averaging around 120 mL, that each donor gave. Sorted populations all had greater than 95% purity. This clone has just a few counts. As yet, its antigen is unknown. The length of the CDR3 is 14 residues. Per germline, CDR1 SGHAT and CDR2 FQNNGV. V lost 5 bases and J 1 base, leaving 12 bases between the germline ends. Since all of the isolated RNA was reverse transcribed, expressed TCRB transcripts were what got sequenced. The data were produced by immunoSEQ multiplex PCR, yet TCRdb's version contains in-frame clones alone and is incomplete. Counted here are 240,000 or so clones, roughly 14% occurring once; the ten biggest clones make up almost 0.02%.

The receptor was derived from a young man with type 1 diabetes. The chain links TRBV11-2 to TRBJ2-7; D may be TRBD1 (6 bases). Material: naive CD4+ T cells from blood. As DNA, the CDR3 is TGTGCCAGCAGCATGCCGGGACAATCCTACGAGCAGTACTTC. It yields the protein CASSMPGQSYEQYF.